This T cell receptor (beta chain) comes out of a study of cytomegalovirus exposure and HLA in healthy donors. PCR used 60 Vbeta primers and 13 Jbeta primers. Clones were sequenced by immunoSEQ multiplex PCR, and TCRdb holds only the in-frame ones, with some missing. The profile shows about 130,000 clones, almost 85% of them singletons. Trimming removed 5 bases at V and 4 bases at J, with 17 bases between. Germline lookup yields CDR1 PRHDT and CDR2 FYEKMQ (reference sequence). This CDR3 has 15 amino acids. This TCR was sampled from a boy aged 2 to 10 in good health and CMV-seronegative. The gene calls are TRBV13 and TRBJ1-2, with a possible D match to TRBD1 (5 bases). The sequenced sample consisted of PBMCs. The CDR3 region is CASSEIVLGGYGYTF. Here the CDR3 DNA reads TGTGCCAGCAGCGAAATAGTCCTGGGGGGCTATGGCTACACCTTC.